This T cell receptor (beta chain) was captured in a study of Ad26.COV2.S vaccination and SARS-CoV-2 variants listed by TCRdb under 2021. Study-level background: Vaccine-arm donors were drawn from COV1001, a multicentre, randomized, double-blind, placebo-controlled phase I-IIa trial of Ad26.COV2.S in healthy adults. Ad26.COV2.S was given intramuscularly at 5x10^10 or 1x10^11 viral particles, as a single shot or as two shots 56 days apart. Sequencing of the TCRbeta repertoire served to evaluate the specificity and breadth of SARS-CoV-2-reactive T cell receptors following Ad26.COV2.S vaccination. A total of roughly 32 samples were included in the TCR-sequenced set, comprising roughly 19 Ad26.COV2.S vaccine recipients, 5 placebo recipients and 8 SARS-CoV-2 convalescent individuals. Trial participants were randomized into five groups of five, in which low-dose or high-dose Ad26.COV2.S was given once or twice, or placebo was given on both occasions. Throughout the experiments and outcome assessment, investigators stayed blinded to trial group allocation.

Taken with the paper, the label for treatment or condition translates to: roughly 19 received Ad26.COV2.S at low or high dose, single or two shots; roughly five received placebo; per-sample allocation not given. Repertoires of vaccine and placebo recipients were sequenced from samples collected on day 63 after the first injection. In Cohort 1b, around 23 adults aged 18-55 years were enrolled at a single site in Boston, USA, between 29 July and 7 August 2020. Ad26.COV2.S was a replication-incompetent adenovirus type 26 vector that expressed a prefusion-stabilized SARS-CoV-2 spike protein derived from the original Wuhan strain. The germline V gene encodes CDR1 DFQATT and CDR2 SNEGSKA (reference sequence). From the cysteine up to the phenylalanine, the CDR3 has a length of 15 residues. Only the CDR3 portion is preserved as DNA: 45 bases, with reading frame beginning at the first base. Relative to germline, V is missing 3 bases and J is missing 1 base, with 6 bases of the junction outside any gene match.

Results and caveats for the whole study, not just this receptor: Ad26.COV2.S recipients had higher spike-specific TCR breadth than placebo recipients (P = 0.0014). It was noted by the authors that total T cell responses may have been underestimated by the TCR breadth and depth analyses. The study was not powered for comparison of responses between vaccine doses or regimens. Non-spike TCR breadth was comparable between vaccine and placebo recipients, consistent with the vaccine containing only spike. After vaccination, spike-specific CD8+ and CD4+ T cell responses were reported to show substantial breadth.

The immunoSEQ Assay was used to sequence TCRbeta CDR3 regions. After extraction, genomic DNA underwent amplification by bias-controlled multiplex PCR, followed by high-throughput sequencing. In the source study's methods: To quantify the absolute abundance of each unique TCRbeta CDR3 region, sequences were collapsed and filtered. T cell fraction was estimated by normalizing TCRbeta template counts to usable DNA, with usable DNA measured through amplification of reference genes found in all nucleated cells. Repertoire TCRs were annotated as SARS-CoV-2-specific when V gene, CDR3 amino acid sequence and J gene were exactly matched to a known reactive TCR set. The reference SARS-CoV-2 TCR set came from MIRA and was filtered for enrichment in COVID-19-positive ImmuneCODE repertoires, removing public or cross-reactive TCRs. Using the MIRA antigens, annotated TCRs were further analysed by specific ORF or by position within an ORF. Depth was the summed frequency of annotated unique rearrangements, while breadth was defined as annotated unique rearrangements over total unique productive rearrangements. Group comparisons of TCR breadth used two-sided Wilcoxon rank-sum tests. TCRdb took over this immuneACCESS table, retaining in-frame rearrangements with V and J assigned. Such tables are incomplete; in checked studies, under half of the missing clones stem from an unresolved V gene, and the remainder is unexplained. V and J calls and clone size are those listed in that table; D and trimming were worked out from the DNA. The sample table records roughly 680,000 clones; around 92% of these occur just once. In total, the top ten clones hold nearly 1.5% of the sample.

A note on this clone: Its antigen specificity is not known. Base qualities are not recorded, but no much larger clone differs from it by a single base.

The receptor was isolated from a person aged 18-65 years who received the Ad26.COV2.S COVID-19 vaccine or a placebo. Sequenced material: peripheral blood, taken in a trial of Ad26.COV2.S vaccine versus placebo. The V gene is TRBV20-1 and the J gene is TRBJ2-5; a stretch of 9 junction bases matches TRBD2. The CDR3 reads as follows: CSASKGGGVQETQYF. In nucleotide form, the sequence is TGCAGTGCTAGTAAGGGCGGGGGGGTCCAAGAGACCCAGTACTTC.